The 24 T cell receptor beta chains reported below all come from one sample, sequenced in a study of vaccination effects on CD4 cells after COVID-19. Here immunoSEQ multiplex PCR was the method, and the copy in TCRdb shows in-frame clones only, minus some. The sample comprises tens of thousands of clones, 60% to 75% of which are singletons, and just under 3% rests with the top ten. ViraFEST used viral peptide pools to expand antigen-specific CD4+ T cells before sequencing. Subsequent to a culture period of less than twelve days, CD4+ T cells were isolated. Nucleocapsid antibody tests were negative, and the vaccine recipients had no prior SARS-CoV-2 infection. These TCRs are of unknown antigen specificity. The sequencing here drew on CD4+ T cells from PBMCs cultured with HCoV-NL63 spike peptides, taken before COVID-19 vaccination. These receptors came from a human donor who received a COVID-19 vaccine.

The CDR3 sequence is CASSRPGSNTEAFF. The CDR3 DNA reads as TGTGCCAGCTCTCGACCTGGTTCGAACACTGAAGCTTTCTTT. The genes are TRBV6-5 and TRBJ1-1; D remains unclear. Trimming shortened V by 8 bases and J by 1 base, and 14 bases separated the two germline ends. Germline V gives CDR1 MNHEY, CDR2 SVGAGI. CDR3 length equals 14 residues.

The table lists this clone with a count of one. This chain links TRBV28 with TRBJ2-5; D possibly matches TRBD1 or TRBD2 (7 bases each). Trimming left V 8 bases short and J 2 bases short, with 18 bases between. CDR1 and CDR2 (germline): MDHEN, SYDVKM. This CDR3 has 15 amino acids. The CDR3 sequence: CASHGGATGQETQYF. CDR3 DNA: TGTGCCAGCCATGGGGGGGCGACAGGGCAAGAGACCCAGTACTTC. Filled out from reference TRBV28 and TRBJ2-5, the complete variable domain reads DVKVTQSSRYLVKRTGEKVFLECVQDMDHENMFWYRQDPGLGLRLIYFSYDVKMKEKGDIPEGYSVSREKKERFSLILESASTNQTSMYLCASHGGATGQETQYFGPGTRLLVL.

The chain links TRBV4-2 to TRBJ1-5, with 8 bases matching TRBD1. V lost 2 bases, J lost 3 bases, and 3 bases stayed unmatched. The CDR3 is 15 amino acids. Germline loops: CDR1 LGHNA, CDR2 YNFKEQ. The CDR3, as DNA: TGTGCCAGCAGCCAATCGGACAGGGACAATCAGCCCCAGCATTTT. Its protein is CASSQSDRDNQPQHF.

The chain links TRBV12-3 or TRBV12-4 to TRBJ1-4, with 7 bases matching TRBD1. This CDR3 is 13 amino acids long. The junction had 3 bases not matched to a gene; V was cut back by 3 bases and J by 8 bases. This CDR3 reads CASSFDREEKLFF. The CDR3 DNA reads TGTGCCAGCAGTTTTGACAGGGAAGAAAAACTGTTTTTT.

The chain carries TRBV11-3 and TRBJ2-1, with TRBD2 matching over 11 bases. The germline CDR1 and CDR2 sequences are SGHNT and YENEEA. V was clipped by 1 base and J by 1 base; unmatched bases: 6. The CDR3 loop spans 18 amino acids. The CDR3 region is CASSLGDSGGDSYNEQFF. CDR3 in DNA: TGTGCCAGCAGCTTAGGGGATAGCGGGGGGGATTCCTACAATGAGCAGTTCTTC.

This chain links TRBV19 with TRBJ2-2, with 10 bases aligning to TRBD2. This CDR3 is 16 amino acids long. J lost 2 bases, V lost 5 bases, and 5 bases had no gene match. Germline V CDR1 and CDR2: LNHDA, SQIVND (reference sequence). DNA for the CDR3: TGTGCCAGTAGTCCCAGCGGGGGGGCCAACACCGGGGAGCTGTTTTTT. Its translation is CASSPSGGANTGELFF.

V and J are TRBV5-6 and TRBJ2-1; tentatively, D is TRBD2 (7 bases). V lost 3 bases and J 4 bases, leaving 17 bases between the germline ends. The CDR3 spans 16 residues. Germline V gives CDR1 SGHDT, CDR2 YYEEEE. CDR3: CASSSRGGGRYNEQFF. The CDR3 nucleotides are TGTGCCAGCAGCTCCCGTGGCGGGGGCCGTTACAATGAGCAGTTCTTC.

The chain combines TRBV5-1 with TRBJ1-1; D remains unclear. The CDR3 is 14 residues long. Germline V gene sequence: CDR1 SGHRS, CDR2 YFSETQ. The V gene lost 2 bases and the J gene lost 0 bases, with 8 bases spanning the gap. CDR3 protein: CASSFLRMNTEAFF. The DNA of the CDR3 is TGCGCCAGCAGCTTTTTGCGGATGAACACTGAAGCTTTCTTT.

V and J are TRBV18 and TRBJ2-2; the D gene is possibly TRBD2 (5 bases). The V end was cut by 4 bases, the J end by 4 bases, with 10 bases between. Germline V CDR1 and CDR2: KGHSH, LQKENI. The CDR3 loop spans 14 amino acids. In DNA form, the CDR3 reads TGTGCCAGCTCACGCAGCGGTGGCACCGGGGAGCTGTTTTTT. It specifies CASSRSGGTGELFF.

The table lists this clone with a few counts. This chain connects TRBV28 to TRBJ1-3; D is uncertain. The germline V gene encodes CDR1 MDHEN and CDR2 SYDVKM. The V end lost 8 bases, the J end lost 0 bases, and 14 bases lay between the germline ends. The CDR3 consists of 15 residues. The CDR3 loop is CASLPGTTSGNTIYF. The CDR3 DNA is TGTGCCAGCCTTCCCGGCACTACCTCTGGAAACACCATATATTTT.

V gene TRBV18 combines with J gene TRBJ1-3; TRBD1 matches at 9 bases. The CDR3 consists of 17 residues. The trim removed 4 bases at V and 0 bases at J, leaving 7 bases unmatched. Per germline, CDR1 KGHSH and CDR2 LQKENI. CDR3 sequence: CASSRLGTGSSGNTIYF. CDR3 sequence (DNA): TGTGCCAGCTCACGGCTTGGGACAGGGAGCTCTGGAAACACCATATATTTT. Together with reference TRBV18 and TRBJ1-3, the CDR3 gives the full variable domain: NAGVMQNPRHLVRRRGQEARLRCSPMKGHSHVYWYRQLPEEGLKFMVYLQKENIIDESGMPKERFSAEFPKEGPSILRIQQVVRGDSAAYFCASSRLGTGSSGNTIYFGEGSWLTVV.

The CDR3 sequence: CSVEDHAGRAGELFF. CDR3 nucleotides: TGCAGCGTTGAAGATCACGCAGGGCGGGCCGGGGAGCTGTTTTTT. The chain carries TRBV29-1 and TRBJ2-2; D tentatively fits TRBD1 or TRBD2 (5 bases each). The CDR3 runs 15 residues. In germline, CDR1 is SQVTM, CDR2 ANQGSEA. V was clipped by 0 bases and J by 6 bases, with 14 bases between them.

This clone was seen only a few times. V and J are TRBV6-5 and TRBJ2-7; TRBD2 agrees at 12 bases. Trimming at V came to 6 bases and at J to 2 bases, leaving 5 bases not matched to a gene. CDR3 size: 15 residues. In germline, CDR1 is MNHEY, CDR2 SVGAGI. The CDR3 DNA is TGTGCCAGCAGATACACTAGCGGGGGGCCCTACGAGCAGTACGTC. It encodes CASRYTSGGPYEQYV.

J is TRBJ1-5 and V is TRBV12-5; the D gene is possibly TRBD1 (6 bases). Trimming removed 7 bases from V and 0 bases from J, with 13 bases in between. CDR3 length equals 15 residues. Germline V gives CDR1 LGHNT, CDR2 FRNRAP. CDR3 residues: CASEGTPYSNQPQHF. DNA for the CDR3: TGTGCTAGTGAAGGGACACCTTATAGCAATCAGCCCCAGCATTTT.

This clone was seen a single time. This chain joins TRBV19 and TRBJ2-1, with 8 bases matching TRBD2. Germline CDR1 reads LNHDA; CDR2 reads SQIVND (reference sequence). The CDR3 runs 14 residues. Trimming at V came to 10 bases and at J to 0 bases, leaving 5 bases not matched to a gene. DNA of the CDR3: TGTGCCACAAACGGGGGGGACTCCTACAATGAGCAGTTCTTC. Translation: CATNGGDSYNEQFF.

This chain links TRBV30 with TRBJ1-5; the match to TRBD1 covers 9 bases. From germline, CDR1 is GTSNPN and CDR2 SVGIG (reference sequence). The V gene end was trimmed by 2 bases and the J gene end by 3 bases; junction bases not matched to a gene: 11. This CDR3 spans 17 amino acids. This CDR3 is CAWSPSRTGEFNQPQHF. The DNA of the CDR3 is TGTGCCTGGAGTCCCTCTCGGACAGGGGAATTCAATCAGCCCCAGCATTTT.

The chain recombines TRBV28 with TRBJ1-6; possibly TRBD1 for D (5 bases). The V end lost 8 bases, the J end lost 6 bases, and 8 bases lay between the germline ends. Germline assignment: CDR1 MDHEN and CDR2 SYDVKM. The CDR3 spans 12 residues. The CDR3 is CASRDLNSPLHF. CDR3 sequence (DNA): TGTGCCAGCCGGGACCTTAATTCACCCCTCCACTTT.

The rearrangement joins TRBV5-1 to TRBJ1-1; D is unresolved. Per germline, CDR1 SGHRS and CDR2 YFSETQ. The germline V and J ends were trimmed by 4 bases and 2 bases, with 6 bases remaining between them. This CDR3 has 12 amino acids. The CDR3 protein is CASSISNTEAFF. CDR3 nucleotides: TGCGCCAGCAGCATATCAAACACTGAAGCTTTCTTT.

The table lists this clone with a few counts. This chain connects TRBV30 to TRBJ2-2; 9 positions match TRBD1. Germline values: CDR1 GTSNPN, CDR2 SVGIG (reference sequence). CDR3 length equals 13 residues. V lost 3 bases and J lost 7; bases outside the gene matches: 3. The CDR3 protein is CAWRGQGYGELFF. The CDR3 DNA is TGTGCCTGGAGAGGACAGGGGTACGGGGAGCTGTTTTTT.

The rearrangement links TRBV5-1 to TRBJ1-4; no definite D call. The CDR3 totals 14 residues. The germline V and J ends were trimmed by 1 base and 6 bases, with 10 bases remaining between them. CDR1 is SGHRS, CDR2 YFSETQ, per germline. CDR3 protein: CASSLLAQDEKLFF. Here the CDR3 DNA reads TGCGCCAGCAGCTTGTTGGCCCAGGATGAAAAACTGTTTTTT.

For this clone: This specimen includes other DNA sequences encoding the same CDR3. The chain links TRBV18 to TRBJ2-5; no reliable D call. V was cut by 3 bases and J by 1 base, with 6 bases left in between. Germline loops: CDR1 KGHSH, CDR2 LQKENI. CDR3 length equals 13 residues. The CDR3 DNA follows: TGTGCCAGCTCACCCGGCAGCCAAGAGACCCAGTACTTC. It codes for CASSPGSQETQYF.

The table lists this clone with a few counts. J is TRBJ1-5 and V is TRBV19; a possible D gene is TRBD1 (5 bases). In germline, CDR1 is LNHDA, CDR2 SQIVND (reference sequence). V was shortened by 4 bases and J by 4 bases, with 17 bases between the two germline ends. The CDR3 sequence is 16 residues long. CDR3 coding DNA: TGTGCCAGTAGTAAGGCAAAGGACAAGGGTAATCAGCCCCAGCATTTT. This sequence encodes CASSKAKDKGNQPQHF. The full variable domain, with the rest looked up from reference TRBV19 and TRBJ1-5, is DGGITQSPKYLFRKEGQNVTLSCEQNLNHDAMYWYRQDPGQGLRLIYYSQIVNDFQKGDIAEGYSVSREKKESFPLTVTSAQKNPTAFYLCASSKAKDKGNQPQHFGDGTRLSIL.

The chain recombines TRBV19 with TRBJ2-5, with TRBD1 as a possible D gene (6 bases). The germline V gene has CDR1 LNHDA and CDR2 SQIVND (reference sequence). Trimming removed 2 bases at V and 4 bases at J, with 14 bases between. This CDR3 has 15 residues. The CDR3 region has the DNA TGTGCCAGTAGTATAAACAGGGTGGGGGCAGAGACCCAGTACTTC. Translated, it gives CASSINRVGAETQYF.

V gene TRBV9 combines with J gene TRBJ2-2; D is ambiguous. The CDR3 covers 12 residues. Germline lookup yields CDR1 SGDLS and CDR2 YYNGEE. Trimming took 6 bases from V and 6 from J, leaving 9 bases between them. As DNA, the CDR3 is TGTGCCAGCAATTCCGTCGCCGGGGAGCTGTTTTTT. This codes for CASNSVAGELFF.